These 4 T cell receptor beta chains originate from one sample sequenced in a study of shared clonotypes between healthy human individuals. Clones were sequenced by immunoSEQ multiplex PCR, and TCRdb holds only the in-frame ones, with some missing. The data show roughly 1,100,000 clones, with around 76% seen just once and about 1.4% held by the top ten. The sequenced sample was memory CD4+ T cells sorted from blood. Subset of the sample: CD45RA-negative fraction. Receptors were obtained from a man aged 18 to 29 in good health.

The CDR3: CASSPSADNYGYTF. CDR3 coding DNA: TGTGCCAGCTCACCGTCGGCAGACAACTATGGCTACACCTTC. J is TRBJ1-2 and V is TRBV18; D call uncertain. The germline V and J ends were trimmed by 3 bases and 2 bases, with 10 bases remaining between them. Per the germline V gene, CDR1 is KGHSH and CDR2 is LQKENI. The CDR3 sequence is 14 residues long.

The chain recombines TRBV12-5 with TRBJ2-2; D unclear. CDR1 is LGHNT, CDR2 FRNRAP, per germline. Trimming removed 4 bases from V and 4 bases from J, with 7 bases in between. This CDR3 spans 13 amino acids. CDR3 sequence reads: CASGSLGTGELFF. The CDR3 DNA is TGTGCTAGTGGTTCCCTAGGCACCGGGGAGCTGTTTTTT.

A single count supports this clone. This CDR3 reads CASSPSWAGEQYF. CDR3 bases: TGTGCCAGCTCGCCATCCTGGGCGGGGGAGCAGTACTTC. This rearrangement joins TRBV18 to TRBJ2-7; TRBD2 might be the D (6 bases). V was clipped by 6 bases and J by 7 bases, with 16 bases between them. Germline loops: CDR1 KGHSH, CDR2 LQKENI. The CDR3 is made up of 13 amino acids.

The V gene is TRBV18, the J gene TRBJ2-3; tentatively, D is TRBD2 (5 bases). Trimming cost V 3 bases and J 0 bases, with 7 bases left between them. This CDR3 region has 14 residues. Germline V lookup: CDR1 KGHSH, CDR2 LQKENI. The chain's CDR3 is CASSPGRSTDTQYF. The DNA of the CDR3 is TGTGCCAGCTCACCGGGGAGAAGCACAGATACGCAGTATTTT.